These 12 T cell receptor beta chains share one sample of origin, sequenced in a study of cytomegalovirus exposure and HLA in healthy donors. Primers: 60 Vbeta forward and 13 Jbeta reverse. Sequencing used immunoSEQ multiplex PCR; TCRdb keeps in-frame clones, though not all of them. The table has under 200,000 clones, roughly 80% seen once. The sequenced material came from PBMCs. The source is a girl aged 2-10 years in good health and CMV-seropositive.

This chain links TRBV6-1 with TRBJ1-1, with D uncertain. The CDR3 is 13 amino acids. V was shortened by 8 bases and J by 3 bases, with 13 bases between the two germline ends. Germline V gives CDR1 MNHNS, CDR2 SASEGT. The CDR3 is CASEQAIYTEAFF. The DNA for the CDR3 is TGTGCCAGCGAACAAGCGATTTACACTGAAGCTTTCTTT.

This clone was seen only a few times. DNA for the CDR3: TGTGCCAGCAGTCGAGAGGTATTGGGGACCCAGTACTTC. This codes for CASSREVLGTQYF. V and J are TRBV7-3 and TRBJ2-5; D uncertain. The length of the CDR3 is 13 residues. V lost 6 bases and J lost 7, with 15 bases in between. Germline assignment: CDR1 SGHTA and CDR2 FQGTGA.

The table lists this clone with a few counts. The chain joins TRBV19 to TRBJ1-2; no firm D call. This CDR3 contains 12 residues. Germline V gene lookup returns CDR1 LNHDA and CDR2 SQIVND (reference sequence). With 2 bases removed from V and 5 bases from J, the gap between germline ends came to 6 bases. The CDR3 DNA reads TGTGCCAGTAGTATATCCAAATATGGCTACACCTTC. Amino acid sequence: CASSISKYGYTF.

The CDR3 protein is CAWSTGTGGDQPQHF. The CDR3 region has the DNA TGTGCCTGGAGTACCGGGACAGGGGGCGATCAGCCCCAGCATTTT. The chain combines TRBV30 with TRBJ1-5, with TRBD1 matching 12 bases. V was clipped by 2 bases and J by 5 bases; unmatched bases: 4. This CDR3 is 15 amino acids long. The germline V gene encodes CDR1 GTSNPN and CDR2 SVGIG (reference sequence). The full variable domain, its missing parts supplied by reference TRBV30 and TRBJ1-5, is SQTIHQWPATLVQPVGSPLSLECTVEGTSNPNLYWYRQAAGRGLQLLFYSVGIGQISSEVPQNLSASRPQDRQFILSSKKLLLSDSGFYLCAWSTGTGGDQPQHFGDGTRLSIL.

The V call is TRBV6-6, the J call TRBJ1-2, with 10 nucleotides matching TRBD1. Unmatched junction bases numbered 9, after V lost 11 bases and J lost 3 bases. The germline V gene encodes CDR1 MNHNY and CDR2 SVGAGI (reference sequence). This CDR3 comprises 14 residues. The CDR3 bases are TGTGCCGCGGAAGGGACAGGGGAGTACTATGGCTACACCTTC. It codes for CAAEGTGEYYGYTF.

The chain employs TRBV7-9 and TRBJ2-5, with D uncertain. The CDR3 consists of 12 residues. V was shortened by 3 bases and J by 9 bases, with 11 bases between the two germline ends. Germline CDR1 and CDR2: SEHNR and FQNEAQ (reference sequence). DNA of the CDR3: TGTGCCAGCAGCTTTCTCCATCGGGCCCAGTACTTC. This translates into CASSFLHRAQYF.

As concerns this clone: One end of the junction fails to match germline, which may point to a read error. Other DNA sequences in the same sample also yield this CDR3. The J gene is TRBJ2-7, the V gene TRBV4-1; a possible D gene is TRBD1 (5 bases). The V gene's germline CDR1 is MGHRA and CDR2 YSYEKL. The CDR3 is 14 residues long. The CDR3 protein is CASSLRGQGYEQYF. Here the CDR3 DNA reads TGCGCCAGCAGCCTAAGGGGCCAGGGCTACGAGCAGTACTTT.

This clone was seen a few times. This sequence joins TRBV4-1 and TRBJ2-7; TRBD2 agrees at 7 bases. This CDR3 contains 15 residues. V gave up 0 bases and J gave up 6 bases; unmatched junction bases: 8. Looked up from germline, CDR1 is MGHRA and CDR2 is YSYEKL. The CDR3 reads CASSQDVSTSSEQYF. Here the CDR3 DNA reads TGCGCCAGCAGCCAAGACGTGTCGACTAGCAGCGAGCAGTACTTC.

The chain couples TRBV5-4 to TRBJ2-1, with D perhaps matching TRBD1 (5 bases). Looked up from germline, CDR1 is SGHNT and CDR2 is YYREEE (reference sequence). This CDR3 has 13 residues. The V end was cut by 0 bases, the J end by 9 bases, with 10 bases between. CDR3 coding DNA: TGTGCCAGCAGCTTGGGACAGTCGGCTGAGCAGTTCTTC. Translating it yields CASSLGQSAEQFF.

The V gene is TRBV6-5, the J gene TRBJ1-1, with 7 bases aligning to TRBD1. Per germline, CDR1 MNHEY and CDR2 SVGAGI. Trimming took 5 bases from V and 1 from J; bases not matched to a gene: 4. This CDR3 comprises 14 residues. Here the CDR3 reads CASSRDRANTEAFF. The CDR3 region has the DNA TGTGCCAGCAGTAGAGACAGGGCGAACACTGAAGCTTTCTTT.

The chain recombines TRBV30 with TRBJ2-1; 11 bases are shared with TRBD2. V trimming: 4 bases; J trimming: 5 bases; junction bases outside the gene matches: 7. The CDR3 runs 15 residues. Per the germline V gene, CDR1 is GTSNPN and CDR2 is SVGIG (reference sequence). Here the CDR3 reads CAWTLAGGHHNEQFF. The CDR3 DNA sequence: TGTGCCTGGACTCTAGCGGGAGGTCACCACAATGAGCAGTTCTTC.

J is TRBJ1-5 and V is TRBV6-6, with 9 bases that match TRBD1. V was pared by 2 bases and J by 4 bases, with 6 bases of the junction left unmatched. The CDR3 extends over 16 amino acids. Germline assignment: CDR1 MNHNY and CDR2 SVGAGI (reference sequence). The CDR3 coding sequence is TGTGCCAGCAGTTACACGGGACAGGGTGGGAATCAGCCCCAGCATTTT. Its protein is CASSYTGQGGNQPQHF.